This entry features one TCR beta chain sequence. This specimen belongs to a study of tumour-infiltrating T cells in Burkitt lymphoma. For the study at large: Overall and progression-free survival were predicted by productive clonality.

CDR1 and CDR2 (germline): SGHTA, FQGNSA. This CDR3 has 15 amino acids. Between the trimmed V and J ends, which lost 3 bases and 3 bases, there was a span of 14 bases. Repertoires were generated with immunoSEQ multiplex PCR, while TCRdb's copy carries only in-frame clones and drops some. The sample includes 15,000 to 20,000 clones, more than 65% of them seen just once. This clonotype was obtained from a human donor with diffuse large B-cell lymphoma. V is TRBV7-2 and J is TRBJ1-2; a weak D match, TRBD1 (5 bases). Sample: tumor tissue. CDR3 in DNA: TGTGCCAGCAGCTTCGGGACTCCGGGGGACTATGGCTACACCTTC. Its protein product is CASSFGTPGDYGYTF.